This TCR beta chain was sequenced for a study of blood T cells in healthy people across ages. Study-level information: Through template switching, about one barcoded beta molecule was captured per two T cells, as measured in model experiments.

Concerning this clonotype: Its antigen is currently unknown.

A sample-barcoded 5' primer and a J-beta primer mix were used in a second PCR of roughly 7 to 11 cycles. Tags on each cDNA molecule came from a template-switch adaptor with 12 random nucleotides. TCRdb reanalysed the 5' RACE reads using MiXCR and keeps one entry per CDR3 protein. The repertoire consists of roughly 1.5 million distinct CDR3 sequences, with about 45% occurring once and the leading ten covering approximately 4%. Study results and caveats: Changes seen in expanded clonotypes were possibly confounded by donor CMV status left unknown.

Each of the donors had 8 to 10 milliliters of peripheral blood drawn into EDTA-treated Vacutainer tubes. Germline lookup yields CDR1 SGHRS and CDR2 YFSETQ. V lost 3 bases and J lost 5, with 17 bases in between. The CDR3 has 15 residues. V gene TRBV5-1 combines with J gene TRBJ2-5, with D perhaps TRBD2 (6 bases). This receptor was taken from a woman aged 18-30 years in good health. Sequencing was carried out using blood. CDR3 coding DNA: TGCGCCAGCAGCTCAATGGGACTTGGAGGTGAGACCCAGTACTTC. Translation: CASSSMGLGGETQYF.